This TCR beta chain is drawn from a study of cytomegalovirus exposure and HLA in healthy donors. Study-wide findings and caveats: The authors confirmed in vitro that three CMV-associated chains were specific for CMV antigens.

PCR involved 60 Vbeta and 13 Jbeta primers. The method was immunoSEQ multiplex PCR; TCRdb's version includes in-frame clones alone and lacks a portion of them. This table has about 200,000 clones, approximately 80% appearing once. Turning to this clone: What it binds is unknown.

This CDR3 comprises 17 residues. Germline CDR1 is KGHSH and CDR2 is LQKENI. With 4 bases removed from V and 3 bases from J, the gap between germline ends came to 22 bases. The chain is built from TRBV18 and TRBJ2-7; possibly TRBD2 for D (6 bases). Material for sequencing was PBMCs. The source of this sequence is a man aged 25 to 40 in good health and CMV-seronegative. CDR3 loop: CASSLFQEGGISYEQYF. CDR3 DNA sequence: TGTGCCAGCTCACTATTCCAGGAGGGTGGGATAAGCTACGAGCAGTACTTC.